Listed below are T cell receptor beta chains from one sample, sequenced in a study of blood T cell repertoires in COVID-19. This table comes from immunoSEQ multiplex PCR, and its TCRdb copy is limited to in-frame clones, with some not included. The sample yields about 240,000 clones, roughly 86% seen once. Material for sequencing was PBMCs or T cells enriched from blood (not recorded which). All receptors derive from a woman aged 40 to 50 with acute COVID-19. Both conserved end residues are part of each CDR3. D genes are given only for firm matches. Clone size appears in some rows only: once, few, many, or a class for an expanded clone.

v_gene	abundance	j_gene	d_gene	CDR3nt	CDR3aa
TRBV18	.	TRBJ2-5	.	TGTGCCAGCTCACCTCGTCCCACCACAGGTTTTAGCTACCAAGAGACCCAGTACTTC	CASSPRPTTGFSYQETQYF
TRBV10-3	.	TRBJ1-5	.	TGTGCCATCAGTGCACAGGGAAATAGCAATCAGCCCCAGCATTTT	CAISAQGNSNQPQHF
TRBV5-1	.	TRBJ1-1	TRBD1	TGCGCCAGCAGATCCGGACAGGGGCCGAACACTGAAGCTTTCTTT	CASRSGQGPNTEAFF
TRBV9	.	TRBJ2-7	TRBD2	TGTGCCAGCAGCGTAGTGCCTAGCGGGAGGGCCACGGAGCAGTACTTC	CASSVVPSGRATEQYF
TRBV4-1	.	TRBJ2-2	TRBD2	TGCGCCAGCAGCCAAGATTCAGCGGGAGGTTCCACCGGGGAGCTGTTTTTT	CASSQDSAGGSTGELFF
TRBV30	.	TRBJ1-1	TRBD1	TGTGCCTGGAGTGCCACTCAGGGGGTGGCTTTCTTT	CAWSATQGVAFF
TRBV30	once	TRBJ1-5	TRBD1	TGTGCCTGGAGTGGGCAGGGGGCAGGTCAGCCCCAGCATTTT	CAWSGQGAGQPQHF
TRBV25-1	.	TRBJ2-5	TRBD1	TGTGCCAGCAGTGAGGCCAGGGGGATCCAAGAGACCCAGTACTTC	CASSEARGIQETQYF
TRBV7-9	.	TRBJ1-1	TRBD1	TGTGCCAGCAGCTTAGAGACCGGGACAGGGAACACTGAAGCTTTCTTT	CASSLETGTGNTEAFF
TRBV2	few	TRBJ2-1	TRBD2	TGTGCCAGCTCTAGCGGGAGGAATGAGCAGTTCTTC	CASSSGRNEQFF
TRBV23-1	few	TRBJ2-7	TRBD1	TGCGCCAGCTGTTCCCGGGACAGAGACTTATACGAGCAGTACTTC	CASCSRDRDLYEQYF
TRBV10-3	.	TRBJ2-2	.	TGTGCCATCAGTGATCGGTCGAACACCGGGGAGCTGTTTTTT	CAISDRSNTGELFF
TRBV21-1	once	TRBJ1-5	.	TGTGCCAGCCAGGGGGATAGACAGCCCCAGCATTTT	CASQGDRQPQHF
TRBV5-1	.	TRBJ2-2	.	TGCGCCAGCAGCTTGGGGACAGTGAACACCGGGGAGCTGTTTTTT	CASSLGTVNTGELFF
TRBV9	.	TRBJ2-2	TRBD2	TGTGCCAGCAGCGTAGTGGTTCTAGCGGGGGACACCGGGGAGCTGTTTTTT	CASSVVVLAGDTGELFF
TRBV18	.	TRBJ1-2	.	TGTGCCAGCTCACCTACTAACTATGGCTACACCTTC	CASSPTNYGYTF
TRBV13	few	TRBJ2-5	TRBD2	TGTGCCAGCAGCACCGGACTAGCGGGAGGGCAAGAGACCCAGTACTTC	CASSTGLAGGQETQYF
TRBV7-6	.	TRBJ2-1	.	TGTGCCAGCAGCTTAAACAGATACAATGAGCAGTTCTTC	CASSLNRYNEQFF
TRBV11-3	.	TRBJ2-5	TRBD1	TGTGCCAGCAGGGGACAGGGGGAAGAGACCCAGTACTTC	CASRGQGEETQYF
TRBV2	.	TRBJ1-1	.	TGTGCCAGCAGGGCCCCTGGGCCCAACACTGAAGCTTTCTTT	CASRAPGPNTEAFF
TRBV19	.	TRBJ2-7	.	TGTGCCAGTAGTAGTAGGGACACCGACTACGAGCAGTACTTC	CASSSRDTDYEQYF
TRBV6-1	.	TRBJ2-5	.	TGTGCCAGCAGTGAAGCGATGAGGGGTAGCGGACAAGAGACCCAGTACTTC	CASSEAMRGSGQETQYF
TRBV19	once	TRBJ1-1	.	TGTGCCAGTAGTATTGGTCACAGGGCGGATGAAGCTTTCTTT	CASSIGHRADEAFF
TRBV7-2	once	TRBJ2-1	TRBD2	TGTGCCAGCAGCTTGGCGGGGGTCTCCTACAATGAGCAGTTCTTC	CASSLAGVSYNEQFF
TRBV14	.	TRBJ2-7	TRBD2	TGTGCCAGCAGCTCTCGACTAGCGTCGCGTTACGAGCAGTACTTC	CASSSRLASRYEQYF
TRBV27	once	TRBJ1-1	TRBD1	TGTGCCAGCAGTAGAAAGGGACAGGAGAACACTGAAGCTTTCTTT	CASSRKGQENTEAFF
TRBV18	.	TRBJ2-2	.	TGTGCCAGCTCACCGCAGGGCACCGGGGAGCTGTTTTTT	CASSPQGTGELFF
TRBV29-1	.	TRBJ1-1	TRBD1	TGCAGCGTTAAACAGGGGATCTCCTCGGATGAAGCTTTCTTT	CSVKQGISSDEAFF
TRBV7-6	.	TRBJ2-1	TRBD2	TGTGCCAGCAGCTCCCAGGCTAGCGGGAACTACAATGAGCAGTTCTTC	CASSSQASGNYNEQFF
TRBV5-1	.	TRBJ1-6	TRBD1	TGCGCCAGCAGCCCGGACAGGGAAATTTCACCCCTCCACTTT	CASSPDREISPLHF
TRBV4-1	.	TRBJ2-3	.	TGCGCCAGCAGCTTGCGTATGACTTCTAGCACAGATACGCAGTATTTT	CASSLRMTSSTDTQYF
TRBV24-1	.	TRBJ2-5	.	TGTGCCACCAGTGATTTCCTCGGAGGGGTGGATCAAGAGACCCAGTACTTC	CATSDFLGGVDQETQYF
TRBV18	.	TRBJ1-5	.	TGTGCCAGCTCACTCCCCGGTCAGCCCCAGCATTTT	CASSLPGQPQHF
TRBV4-2	.	TRBJ2-1	TRBD2	TGTGCCAGCCTGAAAGATAGCGGGAGAGACACAGACAATGAGCAGTTCTTC	CASLKDSGRDTDNEQFF
TRBV24-1	.	TRBJ2-7	TRBD1	TGTGCCACCAGTGATGCCGGGACAGGGATTGAGCAGTACTTC	CATSDAGTGIEQYF
TRBV19	.	TRBJ1-2	TRBD1	TGTGCCAGTAGTATAGTACCGGGACAGGGGAATGGCTACACCTTC	CASSIVPGQGNGYTF
TRBV6-5	.	TRBJ2-7	TRBD2	TGTGCCAGCATGTTACGTGGGACTAGCGACGAGCAGTACTTC	CASMLRGTSDEQYF
TRBV5-8	.	TRBJ2-1	TRBD2	TGTGCCAGCAGCCAAGCGACTAGCGGAAACAATGAGCAGTTCTTC	CASSQATSGNNEQFF
TRBV5-1	.	TRBJ2-3	.	TGCGCCAGCAGCTTGTCGGGAGTCGGAGATACGCAGTATTTT	CASSLSGVGDTQYF
TRBV5-6	.	TRBJ2-7	TRBD2	TGTGCCAGCAGCGGGACTAGCGGGAGGGGCAGCTCCTACGAGCAGTACTTC	CASSGTSGRGSSYEQYF
TRBV3-1/TRBV3-2	few	TRBJ2-7	TRBD2	TGTGCCAGCAGCCTGGGACTAGCTGTCAACGAGCAGTACTTC	CASSLGLAVNEQYF
TRBV23-1	.	TRBJ1-2	TRBD1	TGCGCCAGCAGTCAATCAGGGGGCTCAAGGGTCTGCTATGGCTACACCTTC	CASSQSGGSRVCYGYTF
TRBV11-2	.	TRBJ2-3	TRBD1	TGTGCCAGCAGCTTGTCCGGGACAGGAGCCACAGATACGCAGTATTTT	CASSLSGTGATDTQYF
TRBV19	.	TRBJ2-1	TRBD2	TGTGCCAGTAGTACCCCCGGGAGCGGGAGATCCAATGAGCAGTTCTTC	CASSTPGSGRSNEQFF
TRBV6-4	.	TRBJ2-1	TRBD2	TGTGCCAGCAGTGACCTCCCAGCCGGACTAGCCTCGGAGCAGTTCTTC	CASSDLPAGLASEQFF